Shown below are 15 T cell receptor beta chains from a single sample sequenced in a study of blood T cell repertoires in COVID-19. TCRdb's table, derived via immunoSEQ multiplex PCR, lists solely in-frame clones and lacks some. The sample includes a few hundred thousand clones, approximately 88% of them seen just once. The material sequenced was peripheral blood. These receptors all stem from a woman in her sixties or seventies with COVID-19, enrolled during active disease.

The J gene is TRBJ2-7, the V gene TRBV4-2, with D hard to call. This CDR3 contains 14 residues. Looked up from germline, CDR1 is LGHNA and CDR2 is YNFKEQ. Trimming stripped 0 bases from V and 3 bases from J, with 9 bases between. CDR3 DNA sequence: TGTGCCAGCAGCCAAGATTTTAGAGACTACGAGCAGTACTTC. Its protein product is CASSQDFRDYEQYF.

The chain joins TRBV30 to TRBJ1-5; D ambiguous. This CDR3 has 14 residues. CDR1 is GTSNPN and CDR2 is SVGIG in the germline V gene (reference sequence). Trimming took off 1 base at V and 0 bases at J, with 7 bases between the two ends. The CDR3 region is CAWSGQYSNQPQHF. In nucleotides, the CDR3 is TGTGCCTGGAGTGGGCAGTATAGCAATCAGCCCCAGCATTTT. The full variable domain, in which reference TRBV30 and TRBJ1-5 provide the parts outside the CDR3, is SQTIHQWPATLVQPVGSPLSLECTVEGTSNPNLYWYRQAAGRGLQLLFYSVGIGQISSEVPQNLSASRPQDRQFILSSKKLLLSDSGFYLCAWSGQYSNQPQHFGDGTRLSIL.

The CDR3 nucleotides are TGTGCCAGTAGTATGGGACAGGACTACGAGCAGTACTTC. Its translation is CASSMGQDYEQYF. This sequence joins TRBV19 and TRBJ2-7; the match to TRBD1 covers 8 bases. This CDR3 is built from 13 residues. The trim removed 3 bases at V and 3 bases at J, leaving 1 base unmatched. The germline gives CDR1 LNHDA, CDR2 SQIVND (reference sequence). Complete variable domain (other parts from reference TRBV19 and TRBJ2-7): DGGITQSPKYLFRKEGQNVTLSCEQNLNHDAMYWYRQDPGQGLRLIYYSQIVNDFQKGDIAEGYSVSREKKESFPLTVTSAQKNPTAFYLCASSMGQDYEQYFGPGTRLTVT.

The gene calls are TRBV10-2 and TRBJ1-3; D call uncertain. The CDR3 has 15 amino acids. Germline-derived CDR1 and CDR2 are WSHSY and SAAADI. V was shortened by 3 bases and J by 3 bases, with 12 bases between the two germline ends. In nucleotides, the CDR3 is TGCGCCAGCAGTGACGGAGCACATAGTGGAAACACCATATATTTT. Its translation is CASSDGAHSGNTIYF.

The chain links TRBV5-1 to TRBJ1-3, with no clear D. The CDR3 sequence is 15 residues long. V was trimmed by 1 base and J by 0 bases, leaving 8 bases between them. Germline CDR1 and CDR2: SGHRS and YFSETQ. CDR3 sequence reads: CASSLMGYSGNTIYF. The CDR3 nucleotides read TGCGCCAGCAGCTTGATGGGCTACTCTGGAAACACCATATATTTT.

This CDR3 is CASRGASGRVYYNEQFF. In DNA form, the CDR3 reads TGTGCCAGCAGGGGTGCGAGCGGGAGGGTGTACTACAATGAGCAGTTCTTC. The rearrangement links TRBV4-2 to TRBJ2-1; 10 nucleotides match TRBD2. The CDR3 is made up of 17 amino acids. V lost 6 bases, J lost 3 bases, and 11 bases stayed unmatched. CDR1 and CDR2 (germline): LGHNA, YNFKEQ.

This clone was counted only a few times. This chain connects TRBV12-3 or TRBV12-4 to TRBJ1-2, with 9 nucleotides matching TRBD1. Unmatched junction bases numbered 4, after V lost 3 bases and J lost 8 bases. This CDR3 has 13 residues. The CDR3 region has the DNA TGTGCCAGCAGTTTTACAGGGGGCGGGGGCTACACCTTC. Translating it yields CASSFTGGGGYTF.

V and J are TRBV4-2 and TRBJ2-7; TRBD2 matches 16 bases. Trimming removed 3 bases from V and 6 bases from J; junction bases left unmatched: 5. CDR1 is LGHNA and CDR2 is YNFKEQ in the germline V gene. The CDR3 spans 16 residues. CDR3 loop: CASSHSGLAGGPEQYF. The CDR3 region has the DNA TGTGCCAGCAGCCACTCGGGACTAGCGGGAGGGCCCGAGCAGTACTTC.

The V gene is TRBV6-5, the J gene TRBJ1-2, with TRBD1 matching 9 bases. Per the germline V gene, CDR1 is MNHEY and CDR2 is SVGAGI. V gave up 5 bases and J gave up 5 bases; unmatched junction bases: 9. This CDR3 contains 15 residues. In DNA, the CDR3 is TGTGCCAGCAGTCCCCGGGACAGGGCCTGGTATGGCTACACCTTC. Amino acids: CASSPRDRAWYGYTF.

This clone was picked up a small number of times. The J gene is TRBJ1-6, the V gene TRBV19, with TRBD1 matching over 12 bases. The germline gives CDR1 LNHDA, CDR2 SQIVND (reference sequence). The V segment lost 11 bases and the J segment 10 bases; nucleotides outside the gene matches: 9. This CDR3 is built from 14 residues. Written as DNA, the CDR3 is TGTGCCGCAGCCGGGACAGGGGGCGGATCACCCCTCCACTTT. Translating it yields CAAAGTGGGSPLHF.

This sequence joins TRBV6-5 and TRBJ1-1, with 7 positions matching TRBD1. CDR1 MNHEY and CDR2 SVGAGI come from the germline V gene. Trimming removed 5 bases from V and 1 base from J; junction bases left unmatched: 7. The CDR3 covers 15 residues. CDR3 region: CASSRPGQTNTEAFF. CDR3 bases: TGTGCCAGCAGTCGACCGGGACAGACGAACACTGAAGCTTTCTTT.

The rearrangement uses TRBV9 and TRBJ2-5; the match to TRBD1 covers 9 bases. The J segment lost 2 bases and the V segment lost 0 bases, leaving 5 bases of the junction unmatched. This CDR3 has 16 residues. CDR1 SGDLS and CDR2 YYNGEE come from the germline V gene. This chain's CDR3 is CASSVAGDRGQETQYF. In DNA, the CDR3 is TGTGCCAGCAGCGTAGCGGGAGACAGGGGGCAAGAGACCCAGTACTTC.

The rearrangement links TRBV4-2 to TRBJ2-2; 12 bases agree with TRBD1. Germline V CDR1 and CDR2: LGHNA, YNFKEQ. Trimming at V came to 0 bases and at J to 6 bases, leaving 5 bases not matched to a gene. CDR3 size: 17 residues. The CDR3: CASSQEGTGGIAGELFF. The CDR3, as DNA: TGTGCCAGCAGCCAAGAAGGGACAGGGGGCATAGCCGGGGAGCTGTTTTTT.

The rearrangement uses TRBV3-1 (or the pseudogene TRBV3-2) and TRBJ1-1, with no clear D. The CDR3 has 13 amino acids. The V end lost 0 bases, the J end lost 11 bases, and 13 bases lay between the germline ends. Germline values: CDR1 LGHDT, CDR2 YNNKEL (reference sequence). The CDR3 here is CASSQDVSSRAFF. The CDR3 DNA reads as TGTGCCAGCAGCCAAGATGTGAGTTCTCGGGCTTTCTTT.

The CDR3 DNA reads TGTGCCAGCAGCTTGGTGAGACAGGGGGCGGACTATGGCTACACCTTC. Translated, it gives CASSLVRQGADYGYTF. The rearrangement uses TRBV5-6 and TRBJ1-2; 10 bases fit TRBD1. This CDR3 is built from 16 residues. Trimming at V came to 0 bases and at J to 3 bases, leaving 5 bases not matched to a gene. CDR1 is SGHDT and CDR2 is YYEEEE in the germline V gene.